This T cell receptor beta chain was sequenced in a study of blood T cell repertoires in COVID-19. Clones were read by immunoSEQ multiplex PCR, and TCRdb kept only the in-frame ones, dropping some. Of fewer than 200,000 clones in the sample, around 82% are singletons; the top ten hold over 2%. Trimming took 3 bases from V and 5 from J; bases not matched to a gene: 9. Per the germline V gene, CDR1 is GTSNPN and CDR2 is SVGIG (reference sequence). The CDR3 runs to 15 residues. The chain couples TRBV30 to TRBJ2-3, with 9 nucleotides matching TRBD2. The TCR originated in a woman aged 80 or older with acute or convalescent COVID-19. Input material: peripheral blood. This chain's CDR3 is CAWRGGSGGLDTQYF. The CDR3, as DNA: TGTGCCTGGAGGGGGGGTAGCGGGGGTTTAGATACGCAGTATTTT.